These 30 T cell receptor beta chains were sequenced from one sample in a study of cytomegalovirus exposure and HLA in healthy donors. With 60 Vbeta and 13 Jbeta primers, the PCR was carried out. The method was immunoSEQ multiplex PCR; TCRdb's version includes in-frame clones alone and lacks a portion of them. Among around 150,000 clones listed, less than 85% were seen once. Material: PBMCs. The origin of the receptors is a man in his fifties or sixties in good health and CMV-seropositive.

This clone occurred a few times. The chain carries TRBV6-5 and TRBJ2-7; D possibly corresponds to TRBD2 (6 bases). V lost 5 bases, J lost 3 bases, and 14 bases lay in between. CDR1 MNHEY and CDR2 SVGAGI come from the germline V gene. The CDR3 is made up of 14 amino acids. This CDR3 is CASSRRAGRYEQYF. CDR3 sequence (DNA): TGTGCCAGCAGTAGGAGGGCGGGACGCTACGAGCAGTACTTC.

CDR3 region: CASSVTSGTNTDTQYF. CDR3 nucleotide sequence: TGTGCCAGCAGCGTGACTAGCGGGACGAACACAGATACGCAGTATTTT. The chain is built from TRBV9 and TRBJ2-3; 11 positions agree with TRBD2. The germline gives CDR1 SGDLS, CDR2 YYNGEE. V lost 2 bases, J lost 2 bases, and 4 bases stayed unmatched. The CDR3 is 16 residues long.

This chain joins TRBV7-6 and TRBJ2-2; D might be TRBD1 (7 bases). Trimming shortened V by 5 bases and J by 3 bases, and 16 bases separated the two germline ends. Germline V lookup: CDR1 SGHVS, CDR2 FNYEAQ. CDR3 length: 16 residues. The DNA for the CDR3 is TGTGCCAGCAGCCCGAATGCGGGACAGTACACCGGGGAGCTGTTTTTT. Translated: CASSPNAGQYTGELFF.

This clone has just one count. This chain links TRBV4-1 with TRBJ2-5, with 11 bases that match TRBD2. The J call may be mistaken, given a closer DNA end match to TRBJ2-7. This CDR3 is built from 17 residues. Per the germline V gene, CDR1 is MGHRA and CDR2 is YSYEKL. The CDR3 DNA reads TGCGCCAGCAGCCAGCCCGGGACTAGCGGTTCGCTCTACGAGCAGTACTTC. It translates to CASSQPGTSGSLYEQYF.

In DNA form, the CDR3 reads TGTGCCAGCAGCTTGATACAGGGGACTGAAGCTTTCTTT. Its translation is CASSLIQGTEAFF. V usage is TRBV5-4 and J usage is TRBJ1-1; 7 bases agree with TRBD1. This CDR3 comprises 13 residues. Germline CDR1 reads SGHNT; CDR2 reads YYREEE (reference sequence). V lost 1 base and J lost 5; bases outside the gene matches: 2.

This chain connects TRBV5-1 to TRBJ2-2; 14 nucleotides line up with TRBD2. Trimming cost V 4 bases and J 7 bases; bases outside gene matches: 3. This CDR3 has 15 amino acids. Germline CDR1 SGHRS, CDR2 YFSETQ. CDR3 sequence (DNA): TGCGCCAGCAGCCAGGGACTAGCGGGAGACGGGGAGCTGTTTTTT. It codes for CASSQGLAGDGELFF.

J is TRBJ2-3 and V is TRBV16; no definite D call. V was cut by 0 bases and J by 4 bases, with 11 bases left in between. CDR1 is KGHSY, CDR2 FQNENV, per germline. The CDR3 sequence is 15 residues long. The CDR3 region is CASSQSGFSPDTQYF. The CDR3, as DNA: TGTGCCAGCAGCCAATCGGGCTTTTCTCCAGATACGCAGTATTTT.

This chain uses TRBV2 with TRBJ1-5; TRBD1 matches at 7 bases. This CDR3 is 16 amino acids long. Germline CDR1 and CDR2: SNHLY and FYNNEI. After removal of 3 bases from V and 0 bases from J, the junction contained 5 bases not matched to a gene. DNA for the CDR3: TGTGCCAGCAGTGACGGGACAGAATATAGCAATCAGCCCCAGCATTTT. Protein sequence: CASSDGTEYSNQPQHF.

As for this clone: At one end the junction does not follow the germline gene, possibly because of a read error. The DNA of the CDR3 is TGTGCCAGCAGCGGGCTAGACGTGGCCTTC. Residues: CASSGLDVAF. V is TRBV9 and J is TRBJ1-2; D unclear. Germline CDR1 reads SGDLS; CDR2 reads YYNGEE. The CDR3 consists of 10 residues.

This chain joins TRBV7-2 and TRBJ1-5; the match to TRBD1 covers 9 bases. Germline CDR1 is SGHTA and CDR2 is FQGNSA. V lost 5 bases, J lost 4 bases, and 3 bases stayed unmatched. This CDR3 has 14 amino acids. CDR3 in amino acids: CASSLGQGNQPQHF. CDR3 DNA: TGTGCCAGCAGCCTTGGACAGGGGAATCAGCCCCAGCATTTT.

The chain employs TRBV2 and TRBJ2-5; 9 bases match TRBD1. There are 12 residues in the CDR3. With V trimmed by 8 bases and J by 9 bases, 7 bases remained unmatched. Germline CDR1 SNHLY, CDR2 FYNNEI. CDR3 coding DNA: TGTGCCAGCCAAAGGACAGGGGAGGCCCAGTACTTC. Translating gives CASQRTGEAQYF.

This clone was counted a few times. The chain links TRBV7-8 to TRBJ1-2; 7 bases map to TRBD1. This CDR3 is 15 amino acids long. Trimming cost V 1 base and J 2 bases; bases outside gene matches: 4. Germline CDR1 is SGHVS and CDR2 is FQNEAQ. DNA for the CDR3: TGTGCCAGCAGCTTAGATCAACAGGGGAACTATGGCTACACCTTC. Residues: CASSLDQQGNYGYTF. The full variable domain, with the rest looked up from reference TRBV7-8 and TRBJ1-2, is GAGVSQSPRYKVAKRGQDVALRCDPISGHVSLFWYQQALGQGPEFLTYFQNEAQLDKSGLPSDRFFAERPEGSVSTLKIQRTQQEDSAVYLCASSLDQQGNYGYTFGSGTRLTVV.

The V and J genes are TRBV27 and TRBJ2-1; perhaps TRBD1 as D (5 bases). V was cut by 5 bases and J by 7 bases, with 12 bases left in between. The CDR3 consists of 13 residues. CDR1 MNHEY and CDR2 SMNVEV come from the germline V gene (reference sequence). This CDR3 reads CASSTPSGNEQFF. CDR3 nucleotide sequence: TGTGCCAGCAGTACACCCTCAGGGAATGAGCAGTTCTTC.

This chain joins TRBV9 and TRBJ2-3, with TRBD2 matching over 8 bases. J was trimmed by 1 base and V by 0 bases; bases with no gene match: 4. Germline V gene data show CDR1 as SGDLS and CDR2 as YYNGEE. There are 16 residues in the CDR3. The CDR3 reads CASSVEGLVGTDTQYF. The CDR3 DNA reads as TGTGCCAGCAGCGTAGAGGGACTAGTGGGCACAGATACGCAGTATTTT. Full variable domain (remainder filled in from reference TRBV9 and TRBJ2-3): DSGVTQTPKHLITATGQRVTLRCSPRSGDLSVYWYQQSLDQGLQFLIQYYNGEERAKGNILERFSAQQFPDLHSELNLSSLELGDSALYFCASSVEGLVGTDTQYFGPGTRLTVL.

The rearrangement joins TRBV6-6 to TRBJ1-4; 9 nucleotides line up with TRBD1. The germline CDR1 and CDR2 sequences are MNHNY and SVGAGI (reference sequence). The CDR3 has 13 amino acids. Trimming removed 8 bases from V and 7 bases from J; junction bases left unmatched: 5. The CDR3 reads CASAGQGGEKLFF. The CDR3 region has the DNA TGTGCCAGCGCGGGACAGGGTGGTGAAAAACTGTTTTTT.

V gene TRBV7-2 combines with J gene TRBJ2-7; TRBD2 aligns across 9 bases. There are 15 residues in the CDR3. The junction had 9 bases not matched to a gene; V was cut back by 5 bases and J by 4 bases. From germline, CDR1 is SGHTA and CDR2 FQGNSA. In DNA form, the CDR3 reads TGTGCCAGCAGCCGAATAGCGGGAGTGGGTTACGAGCAGTACTTC. This codes for CASSRIAGVGYEQYF.

V gene TRBV28 combines with J gene TRBJ2-5; 11 nucleotides match TRBD1. Germline V CDR1 and CDR2: MDHEN, SYDVKM. Trimming at V came to 4 bases and at J to 4 bases, leaving 5 bases not matched to a gene. This CDR3 spans 15 amino acids. The CDR3 loop is CASSSPGQGAETQYF. The CDR3, as DNA: TGTGCCAGCAGTTCGCCTGGACAGGGGGCAGAGACCCAGTACTTC.

This clone appeared a few times. Different DNA sequences within this sample yield the same CDR3. This sequence joins TRBV5-1 and TRBJ2-2; 8 positions agree with TRBD1. The germline CDR1 and CDR2 sequences are SGHRS and YFSETQ. This CDR3 spans 15 amino acids. V shed 4 bases, J shed 1 base, and the junction held 3 bases outside the gene matches. For the CDR3, the DNA is TGCGCCAGCAGCCCCGGGACAGGGAACACCGGGGAGCTGTTTTTT. As protein: CASSPGTGNTGELFF. The whole variable domain, filled in from reference TRBV5-1 and TRBJ2-2, reads KAGVTQTPRYLIKTRGQQVTLSCSPISGHRSVSWYQQTPGQGLQFLFEYFSETQRNKGNFPGRFSGRQFSNSRSEMNVSTLELGDSALYLCASSPGTGNTGELFFGEGSRLTVL.

The V and J genes are TRBV5-1 and TRBJ2-1; TRBD2 agrees at 11 bases. CDR1 and CDR2 from the germline V gene are SGHRS and YFSETQ. The CDR3 totals 14 residues. V shed 8 bases, J shed 7 bases, and the junction held 8 bases outside the gene matches. This chain's CDR3 is CASALTSGSNEQFF. DNA for the CDR3: TGCGCCAGTGCCCTCACTAGCGGGAGTAATGAGCAGTTCTTC.

This clone showed up just a few times. The chain has TRBV4-1 and TRBJ2-4; 10 bases fit TRBD1. From germline, CDR1 is MGHRA and CDR2 YSYEKL. The CDR3 consists of 17 residues. J was trimmed by 8 bases and V by 0 bases; bases with no gene match: 10. The CDR3 sequence: CASSQEPYRTGGYIQYF. The CDR3 coding sequence is TGCGCCAGCAGCCAAGAACCGTACAGGACAGGGGGTTACATTCAGTACTTC.

The gene calls are TRBV10-2 and TRBJ2-2; 8 positions match TRBD1. CDR1 WSHSY and CDR2 SAAADI come from the germline V gene. The CDR3 is made up of 14 amino acids. The junction had 0 bases not matched to a gene; V was cut back by 2 bases and J by 4 bases. Here the CDR3 reads CASSEGQGTGELFF. The DNA of the CDR3 is TGCGCCAGCAGTGAGGGACAGGGCACCGGGGAGCTGTTTTTT.

This clone showed up just once. The chain is built from TRBV28 and TRBJ1-3, with TRBD1 identical over 8 bases. CDR3 size: 18 residues. The J segment lost 0 bases and the V segment lost 3 bases, leaving 10 bases of the junction unmatched. Germline CDR1 and CDR2: MDHEN and SYDVKM. CDR3 bases: TGTGCCAGCAGTTTGGCCCCGGGACAGGCGAGCTCTGGAAACACCATATATTTT. Encoded protein: CASSLAPGQASSGNTIYF. Using reference TRBV28 and TRBJ1-3 for the parts outside the CDR3, the full variable domain is DVKVTQSSRYLVKRTGEKVFLECVQDMDHENMFWYRQDPGLGLRLIYFSYDVKMKEKGDIPEGYSVSREKKERFSLILESASTNQTSMYLCASSLAPGQASSGNTIYFGEGSWLTVV.

This clone has a handful of counts. V usage is TRBV11-3 and J usage is TRBJ2-2; 8 bases line up with TRBD1. J was trimmed by 3 bases and V by 1 base; bases with no gene match: 7. This CDR3 contains 17 residues. Germline assignment: CDR1 SGHNT and CDR2 YENEEA. As DNA, the CDR3 is TGTGCCAGCAGCTTAGCGACAGGGGTCGGACACACCGGGGAGCTGTTTTTT. It specifies CASSLATGVGHTGELFF. The whole variable domain, remainder taken from reference TRBV11-3 and TRBJ2-2, is EAGVVQSPRYKIIEKKQPVAFWCNPISGHNTLYWYLQNLGQGPELLIRYENEEAVDDSQLPKDRFSAERLKGVDSTLKIQPAELGDSAVYLCASSLATGVGHTGELFFGEGSRLTVL.

J is TRBJ1-1 and V is TRBV5-1; TRBD1 aligns across 8 bases. The CDR3 sequence is 16 residues long. V trimming: 1 base; J trimming: 1 base; junction bases outside the gene matches: 6. The germline CDR1 and CDR2 sequences are SGHRS and YFSETQ. The CDR3 DNA reads TGCGCCAGCAGCTTGAGCTCAGGGGGCAGGAACACTGAAGCTTTCTTT. Residues: CASSLSSGGRNTEAFF.

Regarding this clone: The junction shows a germline mismatch at one end, possibly a read error. This sequence joins TRBV7-7 and TRBJ1-1; D ambiguous. CDR3 size: 13 residues. Per germline, CDR1 SSHAT and CDR2 FNYEAQ (reference sequence). CDR3 DNA sequence: TGTGCTAGCAGTCCCGACTTGAACACTGAAGCTTTCTTT. Residues: CASSPDLNTEAFF.

The rearrangement links TRBV5-1 to TRBJ2-2; 7 nucleotides line up with TRBD1. CDR1 SGHRS and CDR2 YFSETQ come from the germline V gene. The ends lost 6 bases at V and 4 bases at J; junction bases unmatched: 9. The CDR3 length is 15 residues. The CDR3 reads CASNIVSGGTGELFF. The DNA of the CDR3 is TGCGCCAGCAACATAGTCTCAGGGGGCACCGGGGAGCTGTTTTTT.

The V call is TRBV28, the J call TRBJ1-4; possible D gene TRBD1, 5 bases. Germline CDR1 is MDHEN and CDR2 is SYDVKM. This CDR3 has 13 residues. The ends were cut back, 6 bases at V and 9 bases at J, with 14 bases in the middle. CDR3 nucleotide sequence: TGTGCCAGCAGCCTCCCGGGACTTAAAAAACTGTTTTTT. This gives the protein CASSLPGLKKLFF.

The chain recombines TRBV27 with TRBJ1-4; 10 positions match TRBD1. Germline V CDR1 and CDR2: MNHEY, SMNVEV (reference sequence). V lost 5 bases to trimming and J lost 8 bases; unmatched junction nucleotides: 8. The CDR3 has 15 amino acids. The CDR3 is CASSGTGDDLEKLFF. CDR3 nucleotides: TGTGCCAGCAGTGGGACAGGGGACGACCTAGAAAAACTGTTTTTT. Filled out from reference TRBV27 and TRBJ1-4, the complete variable domain reads EAQVTQNPRYLITVTGKKLTVTCSQNMNHEYMSWYRQDPGLGLRQIYYSMNVEVTDKGDVPEGYKVSRKEKRNFPLILESPSPNQTSLYFCASSGTGDDLEKLFFGSGTQLSVL.

The chain couples TRBV29-1 to TRBJ2-5, with 10 bases aligning to TRBD1. The J call may be faulty, since TRBJ2-7 better matches the DNA end. The germline gives CDR1 SQVTM, CDR2 ANQGSEA. The CDR3 is made up of 14 amino acids. The CDR3 sequence: CSVAGQGIPYEQYF. Written as DNA, the CDR3 is TGCAGCGTTGCGGGACAGGGGATCCCCTACGAGCAGTACTTC.

The chain carries TRBV19 and TRBJ2-5, with TRBD1 matching 8 bases. Germline assignment: CDR1 LNHDA and CDR2 SQIVND (reference sequence). Losses at the gene ends were 4 bases for V and 5 bases for J; bases not matched to a gene: 3. This CDR3 is 13 amino acids long. The CDR3 nucleotides are TGTGCCAGTAGTAAGGACAGGGCTGAGACCCAGTACTTC. It is translated as CASSKDRAETQYF.